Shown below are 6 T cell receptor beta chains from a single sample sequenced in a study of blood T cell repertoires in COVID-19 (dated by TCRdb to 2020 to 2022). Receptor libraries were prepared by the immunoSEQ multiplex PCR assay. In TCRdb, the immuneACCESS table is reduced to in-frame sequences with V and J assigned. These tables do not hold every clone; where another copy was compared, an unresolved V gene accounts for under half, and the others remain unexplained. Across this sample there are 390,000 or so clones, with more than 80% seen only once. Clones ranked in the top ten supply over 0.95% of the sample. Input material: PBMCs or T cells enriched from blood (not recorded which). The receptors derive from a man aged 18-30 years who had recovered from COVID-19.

The CDR3 sequence is CATSRGLSSGASYNEQFF. DNA of the CDR3: TGTGCCACCAGCAGAGGCCTTTCAAGCGGGGCTTCATACAATGAGCAGTTCTTC. The chain employs TRBV15 and TRBJ2-1; 7 nucleotides align to TRBD2. J lost 4 bases, V lost 1 base, and 13 bases had no gene match. The CDR3 runs 18 residues. Germline CDR1 and CDR2: LNHNV and YYDKDF (reference sequence).

DNA of the CDR3: TGTGCCAGCAGCTTAGTATCCAATGAGCAGTTCTTC. Translated: CASSLVSNEQFF. The gene calls are TRBV7-9 and TRBJ2-1, with no clear D. Germline-derived CDR1 and CDR2 are SEHNR and FQNEAQ (reference sequence). With 1 base removed from V and 6 bases from J, the gap between germline ends came to 4 bases. This CDR3 has 12 residues.

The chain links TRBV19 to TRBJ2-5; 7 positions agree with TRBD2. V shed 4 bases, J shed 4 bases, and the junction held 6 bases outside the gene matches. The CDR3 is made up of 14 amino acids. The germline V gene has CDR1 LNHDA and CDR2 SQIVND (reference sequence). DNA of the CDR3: TGTGCCAGTAGTACCCAATGGGGGGGAGAGACCCAGTACTTC. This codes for CASSTQWGGETQYF.

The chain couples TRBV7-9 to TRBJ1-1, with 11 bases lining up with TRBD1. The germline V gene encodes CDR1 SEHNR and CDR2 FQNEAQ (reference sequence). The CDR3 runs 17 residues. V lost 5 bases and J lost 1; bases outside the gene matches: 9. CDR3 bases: TGTGCCAGCAGCGCTAGGACAGGGGGCCTACAGAACACTGAAGCTTTCTTT. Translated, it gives CASSARTGGLQNTEAFF.

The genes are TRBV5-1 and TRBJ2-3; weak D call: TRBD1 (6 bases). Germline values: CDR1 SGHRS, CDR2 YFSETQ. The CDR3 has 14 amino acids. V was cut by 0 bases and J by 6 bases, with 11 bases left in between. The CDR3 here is CASSLENREDTQYF. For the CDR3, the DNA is TGCGCCAGCAGCTTGGAGAACAGGGAGGATACGCAGTATTTT.

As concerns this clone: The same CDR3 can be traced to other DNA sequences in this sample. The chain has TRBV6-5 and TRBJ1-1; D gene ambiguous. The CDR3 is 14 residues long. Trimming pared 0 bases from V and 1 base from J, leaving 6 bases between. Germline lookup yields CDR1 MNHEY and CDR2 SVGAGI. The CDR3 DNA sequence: TGTGCCAGCAGTTACTCGCCAGGGAACACTGAAGCTTTCTTT. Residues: CASSYSPGNTEAFF.